The clone carrying this T cell receptor beta chain has at least ten counts. Its antigen is still unknown. The data are from a study of spatial heterogeneity in lung cancer. Study in general: More beta-chain than alpha-chain sequences were consistently detected. Unique TCR and UMI combinations averaged more than ten appearances each in raw reads.

The time point was: sample taken at primary tumor resection. A total of approximately 69 untreated early-stage non-small cell lung cancer patients served as donors. MiXCR, run by TCRdb on the 5' RACE reads, gives a single entry per CDR3 protein. The sample includes approximately 21,000 distinct CDR3 sequences, 4.8% of them seen just once. This CDR3 contains 13 residues. CDR1 SQVTM and CDR2 ANQGSEA come from the germline V gene. V lost 6 bases, J lost 2 bases, and 5 bases stayed unmatched. Study-wide points: For expanded intratumoral alpha and beta TCRs, counts tracked tumor mutation counts.

The gene calls are TRBV29-1 and TRBJ2-5; 8 nucleotides align to TRBD1. The sequencing used lung tumor tissue, collected at surgery. The origin of this receptor is a male donor with early-stage non-small cell lung cancer. DNA of the CDR3: TGCAGCGTCGACAGGGGTTGGCAAGAGACCCAGTACTTC. It specifies CSVDRGWQETQYF.